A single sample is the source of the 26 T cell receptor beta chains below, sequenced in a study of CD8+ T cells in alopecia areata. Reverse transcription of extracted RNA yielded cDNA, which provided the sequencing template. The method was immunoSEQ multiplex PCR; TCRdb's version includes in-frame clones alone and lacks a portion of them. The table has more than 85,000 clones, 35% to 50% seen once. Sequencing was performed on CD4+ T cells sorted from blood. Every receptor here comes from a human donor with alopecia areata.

The DNA for the CDR3 is TGCGCCAGCAGCACGACAGGGGGCTTACAGCCCCAGCATTTT. Its translation is CASSTTGGLQPQHF. The chain has TRBV5-1 and TRBJ1-5; 10 bases agree with TRBD1. CDR3 length equals 14 residues. The V gene's germline CDR1 is SGHRS and CDR2 YFSETQ. Trimming cost V 4 bases and J 7 bases; bases outside gene matches: 5.

The CDR3 DNA follows: TGCGCCAGCAGCTTGGGACGGCAAGAGACCCAGTACTTC. Protein sequence: CASSLGRQETQYF. The chain links TRBV5-1 to TRBJ2-5; D ambiguous. The CDR3 runs to 13 residues. Germline V CDR1 and CDR2: SGHRS, YFSETQ. Trimming removed 0 bases from V and 2 bases from J, with 5 bases in between.

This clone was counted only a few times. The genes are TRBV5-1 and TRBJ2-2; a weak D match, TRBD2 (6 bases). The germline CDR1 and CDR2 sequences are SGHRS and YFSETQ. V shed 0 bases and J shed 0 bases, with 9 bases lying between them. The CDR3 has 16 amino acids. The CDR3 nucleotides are TGCGCCAGCAGCTTGGCCGGCGGGACGAACACCGGGGAGCTGTTTTTT. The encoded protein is CASSLAGGTNTGELFF.

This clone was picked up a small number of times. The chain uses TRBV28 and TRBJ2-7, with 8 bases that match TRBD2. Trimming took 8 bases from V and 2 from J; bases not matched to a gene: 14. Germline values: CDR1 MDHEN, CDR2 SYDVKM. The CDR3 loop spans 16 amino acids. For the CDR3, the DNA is TGTGCCAGCCTACCGGCGCACGGGGGGGCCGCCTACGAGCAGTACTTC. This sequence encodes CASLPAHGGAAYEQYF.

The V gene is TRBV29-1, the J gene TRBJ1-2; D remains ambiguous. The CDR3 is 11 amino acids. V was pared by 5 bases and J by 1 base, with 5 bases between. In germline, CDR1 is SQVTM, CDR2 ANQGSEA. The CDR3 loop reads CSVLGNYGYTF. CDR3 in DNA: TGCAGCGTTTTGGGTAACTATGGCTACACCTTC. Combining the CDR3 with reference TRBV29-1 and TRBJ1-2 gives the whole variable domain SAVISQKPSRDICQRGTSLTIQCQVDSQVTMMFWYRQQPGQSLTLIATANQGSEATYESGFVIDKFPISRPNLTFSTLTVSNMSPEDSSIYLCSVLGNYGYTFGSGTRLTVV.

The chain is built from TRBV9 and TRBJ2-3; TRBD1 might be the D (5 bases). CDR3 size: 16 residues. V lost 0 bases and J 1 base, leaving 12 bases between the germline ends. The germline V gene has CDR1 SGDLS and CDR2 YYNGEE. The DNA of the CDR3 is TGTGCCAGCAGCGTAGCTGCAGGGCATCGCACAGATACGCAGTATTTT. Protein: CASSVAAGHRTDTQYF. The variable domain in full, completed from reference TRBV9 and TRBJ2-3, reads DSGVTQTPKHLITATGQRVTLRCSPRSGDLSVYWYQQSLDQGLQFLIQYYNGEERAKGNILERFSAQQFPDLHSELNLSSLELGDSALYFCASSVAAGHRTDTQYFGPGTRLTVL.

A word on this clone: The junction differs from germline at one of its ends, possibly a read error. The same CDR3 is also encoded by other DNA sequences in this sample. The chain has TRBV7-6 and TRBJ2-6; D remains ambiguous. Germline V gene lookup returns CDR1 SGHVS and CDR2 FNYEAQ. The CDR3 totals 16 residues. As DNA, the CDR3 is TGCGCCAGCAGCTCGGACCCCGCCCCTGGGGCCAACGTCCTGACTTTC. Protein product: CASSSDPAPGANVLTF.

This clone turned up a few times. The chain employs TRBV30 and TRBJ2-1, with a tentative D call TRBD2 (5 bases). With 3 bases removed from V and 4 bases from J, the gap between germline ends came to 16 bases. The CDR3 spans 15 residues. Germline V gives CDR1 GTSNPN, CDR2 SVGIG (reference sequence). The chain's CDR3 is CAWRIRTVPYNEQFF. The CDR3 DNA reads TGTGCCTGGAGAATTAGGACTGTCCCTTACAATGAGCAGTTCTTC.

The CDR3 region has the DNA TGTGCCAGCACTCGGACCAATAATTCACCCCTCCACTTT. The encoded protein is CASTRTNNSPLHF. This chain links TRBV6-5 with TRBJ1-6, with D hard to call. The CDR3 has 13 residues. The germline gives CDR1 MNHEY, CDR2 SVGAGI. With 7 bases removed from V and 5 bases from J, the gap between germline ends came to 9 bases.

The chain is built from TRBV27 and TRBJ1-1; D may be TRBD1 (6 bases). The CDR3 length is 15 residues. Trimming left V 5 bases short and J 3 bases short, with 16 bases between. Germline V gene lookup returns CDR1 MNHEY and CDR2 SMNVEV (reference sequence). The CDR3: CASSKRGGTDTEAFF. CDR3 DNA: TGTGCCAGCAGTAAAAGGGGGGGGACGGACACTGAAGCTTTCTTT.

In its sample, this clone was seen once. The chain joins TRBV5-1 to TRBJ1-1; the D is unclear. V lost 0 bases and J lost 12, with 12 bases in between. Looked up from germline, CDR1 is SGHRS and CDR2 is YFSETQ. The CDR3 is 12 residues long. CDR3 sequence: CASSLEGGGTFF. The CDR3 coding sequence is TGCGCCAGCAGCTTGGAAGGCGGAGGGACTTTCTTT.

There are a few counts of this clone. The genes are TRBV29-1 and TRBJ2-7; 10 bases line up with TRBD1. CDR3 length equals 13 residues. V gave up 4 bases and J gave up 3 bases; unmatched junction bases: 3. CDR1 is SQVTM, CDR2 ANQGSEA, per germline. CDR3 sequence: CSVGGQGGYEQYF. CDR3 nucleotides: TGCAGCGTTGGAGGACAGGGGGGCTACGAGCAGTACTTC.

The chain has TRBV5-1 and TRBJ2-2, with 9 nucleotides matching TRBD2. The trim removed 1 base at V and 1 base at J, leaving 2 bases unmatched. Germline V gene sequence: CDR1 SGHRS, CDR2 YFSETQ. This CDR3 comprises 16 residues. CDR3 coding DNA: TGCGCCAGCAGCTTGCTAGCGGGGAAGAACACCGGGGAGCTGTTTTTT. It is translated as CASSLLAGKNTGELFF.

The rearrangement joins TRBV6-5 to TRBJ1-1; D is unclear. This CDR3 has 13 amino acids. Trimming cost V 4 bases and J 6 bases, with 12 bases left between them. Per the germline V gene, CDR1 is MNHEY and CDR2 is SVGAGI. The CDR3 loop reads CASSSRVDAEAFF. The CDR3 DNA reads TGTGCCAGCAGTTCGAGGGTCGACGCTGAAGCTTTCTTT.

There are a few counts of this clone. The CDR3 DNA reads as TGCGCCAGCAGCCTACAGGGGAGAGCTTTCTTT. Translation gives CASSLQGRAFF. The chain combines TRBV5-1 with TRBJ1-1, with 7 positions matching TRBD1. Germline V gene lookup returns CDR1 SGHRS and CDR2 YFSETQ. V lost 4 bases, J lost 10 bases, and 4 bases stayed unmatched. The CDR3 is made up of 11 amino acids.

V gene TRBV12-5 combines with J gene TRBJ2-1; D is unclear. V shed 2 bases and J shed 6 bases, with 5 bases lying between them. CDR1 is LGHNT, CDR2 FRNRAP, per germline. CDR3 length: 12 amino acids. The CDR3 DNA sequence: TGTGCTAGTGGTTTGAGTCGCAATGAGCAGTTCTTC. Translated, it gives CASGLSRNEQFF.

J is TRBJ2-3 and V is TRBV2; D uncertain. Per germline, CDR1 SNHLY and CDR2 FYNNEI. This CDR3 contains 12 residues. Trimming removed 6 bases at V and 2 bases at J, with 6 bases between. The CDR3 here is CASRINTDTQYF. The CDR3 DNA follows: TGTGCCAGCAGGATAAACACAGATACGCAGTATTTT.

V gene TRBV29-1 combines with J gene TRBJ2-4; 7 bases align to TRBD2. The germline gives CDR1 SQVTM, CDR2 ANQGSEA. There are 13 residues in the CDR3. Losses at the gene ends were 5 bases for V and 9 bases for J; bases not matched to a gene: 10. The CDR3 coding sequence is TGCAGCGTTTTGGCCGGGGGGAACGCCATTCAGTACTTC. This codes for CSVLAGGNAIQYF.

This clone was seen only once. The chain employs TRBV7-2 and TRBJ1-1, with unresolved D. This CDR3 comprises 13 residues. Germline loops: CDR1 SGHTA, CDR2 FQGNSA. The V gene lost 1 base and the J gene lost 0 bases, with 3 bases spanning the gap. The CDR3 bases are TGTGCCAGCAGCTTAGGAATGAACACTGAAGCTTTCTTT. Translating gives CASSLGMNTEAFF. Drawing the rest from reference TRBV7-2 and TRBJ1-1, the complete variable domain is GAGVSQSPSNKVTEKGKDVELRCDPISGHTALYWYRQSLGQGLEFLIYFQGNSAPDKSGLPSDRFSAERTGGSVSTLTIQRTQQEDSAVYLCASSLGMNTEAFFGQGTRLTVV.

CDR3 in DNA: TGTGCCAGCAGCTCGCAAGCGGGGGGGCGAACAGATACGCAGTATTTT. Its translation is CASSSQAGGRTDTQYF. The chain combines TRBV7-2 with TRBJ2-3, with 10 bases matching TRBD2. The ends lost 4 bases at V and 3 bases at J; junction bases unmatched: 7. Germline lookup yields CDR1 SGHTA and CDR2 FQGNSA. This CDR3 is built from 16 residues.

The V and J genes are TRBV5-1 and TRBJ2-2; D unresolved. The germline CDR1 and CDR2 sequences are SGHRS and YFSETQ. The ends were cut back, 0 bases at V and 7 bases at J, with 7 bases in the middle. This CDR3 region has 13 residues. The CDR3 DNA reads TGCGCCAGCAGCTTGGATTCTGTCGGGGAGCTGTTTTTT. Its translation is CASSLDSVGELFF.

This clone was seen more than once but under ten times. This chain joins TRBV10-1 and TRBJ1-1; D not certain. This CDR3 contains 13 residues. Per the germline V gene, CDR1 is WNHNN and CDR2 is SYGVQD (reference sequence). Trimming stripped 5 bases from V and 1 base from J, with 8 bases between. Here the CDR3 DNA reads TGCGCCAGCAGTCCAAACAGGAACACTGAAGCTTTCTTT. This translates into CASSPNRNTEAFF.

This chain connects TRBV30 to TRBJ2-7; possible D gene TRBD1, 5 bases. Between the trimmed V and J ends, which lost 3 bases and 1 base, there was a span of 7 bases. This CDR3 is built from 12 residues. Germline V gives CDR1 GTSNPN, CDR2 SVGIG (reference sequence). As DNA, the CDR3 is TGTGCCTGGAGCCCAGGGTCCTACGAGCAGTACTTC. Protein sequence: CAWSPGSYEQYF.

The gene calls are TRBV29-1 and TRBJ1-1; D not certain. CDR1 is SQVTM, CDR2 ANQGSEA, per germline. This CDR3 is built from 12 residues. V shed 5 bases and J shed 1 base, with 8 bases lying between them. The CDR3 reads CSVLGGNTEAFF. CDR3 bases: TGCAGCGTTCTAGGCGGGAACACTGAAGCTTTCTTT.

The CDR3 coding sequence is TGTGCCAGCAGTGAGGGACCACAGGATGGTGAGCAGTTCTTC. Translated, it gives CASSEGPQDGEQFF. The chain employs TRBV28 and TRBJ2-1; D might be TRBD1 or TRBD2, each matching 5 bases. Trimming took off 5 bases at V and 9 bases at J, with 17 bases between the two ends. Germline-derived CDR1 and CDR2 are MDHEN and SYDVKM. The CDR3 runs 14 residues.

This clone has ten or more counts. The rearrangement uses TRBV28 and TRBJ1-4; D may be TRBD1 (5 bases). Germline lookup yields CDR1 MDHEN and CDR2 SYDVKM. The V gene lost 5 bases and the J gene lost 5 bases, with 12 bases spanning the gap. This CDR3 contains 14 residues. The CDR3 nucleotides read TGTGCCAGCAGTCATACAGGTCGGAATGAAAAACTGTTTTTT. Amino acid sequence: CASSHTGRNEKLFF. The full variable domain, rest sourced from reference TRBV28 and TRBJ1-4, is DVKVTQSSRYLVKRTGEKVFLECVQDMDHENMFWYRQDPGLGLRLIYFSYDVKMKEKGDIPEGYSVSREKKERFSLILESASTNQTSMYLCASSHTGRNEKLFFGSGTQLSVL.